This passage covers 2 T cell receptor beta chains from one sample sequenced in a study of cytomegalovirus exposure and HLA in healthy donors. This PCR relied on a set of 60 Vbeta primers and 13 Jbeta primers. The data were produced by immunoSEQ multiplex PCR, yet TCRdb's version contains in-frame clones alone and is incomplete. The sample consists of about 130,000 clones, over 70% of them appearing once. What was sequenced was PBMCs. These receptors were obtained from a woman aged 45-65 years in good health and CMV-seronegative.

A remark on this clone: At the DNA level, this CDR3 is encoded by other sequences in the same sample as well. J is TRBJ2-1 and V is TRBV9, with 8 nucleotides matching TRBD2. The CDR3 is made up of 15 amino acids. V lost 5 bases to trimming and J lost 0 bases; unmatched junction nucleotides: 4. Germline V gene data show CDR1 as SGDLS and CDR2 as YYNGEE. The chain's CDR3 is CASSASGSSYNEQFF. In nucleotides, the CDR3 is TGTGCCAGCAGTGCCAGCGGGAGCTCCTACAATGAGCAGTTCTTC.

The rearrangement links TRBV9 to TRBJ1-6, with D uncertain. Trimming removed 0 bases from V and 7 bases from J, with 11 bases in between. The CDR3 is 15 amino acids. Germline assignment: CDR1 SGDLS and CDR2 YYNGEE. The CDR3 loop reads CASSVVAGSNSPLHF. The CDR3 nucleotides read TGTGCCAGCAGCGTAGTGGCGGGAAGCAATTCACCCCTCCACTTT.